These T cell receptor beta chains were read from a single sample in a study of neoadjuvant anti-PD-1 for oral cavity cancer. Sequencing used immunoSEQ multiplex PCR; TCRdb keeps in-frame clones, though not all of them. Among about 13,000 clones listed, 67% were seen once. The input for sequencing was PBMCs, taken after nivolumab (anti-PD-1) treatment. The receptors were gathered from a person aged 35-79 years with oral cavity squamous cell carcinoma. CDR3s leave out the opening cysteine and the closing phenylalanine or tryptophan. Not every row has a clone size; where given, it reads once, few, many or a size class.

v_gene: TRBV11-2
abundance: NA
CDR3aa: ASSLRTSGYNEQF

v_gene: TRBV6-6
abundance: NA
CDR3aa: ASSYLLAGDETQY

v_gene: TRBV7-9
abundance: NA
CDR3aa: ASRSPGQGAYEQY

v_gene: TRBV6-1
abundance: NA
CDR3aa: ASRVGRQAYEQY

v_gene: TRBV7-6
abundance: NA
CDR3aa: ASSLHTEAGNTIY

v_gene: TRBV6-5
abundance: NA
CDR3aa: ASSFAGLGSYNEQF

v_gene: TRBV27
abundance: NA
CDR3aa: ASSFDGFEQF

v_gene: TRBV5-4
abundance: NA
CDR3aa: ASSWENTEAF

v_gene: TRBV7-2
abundance: NA
CDR3aa: ASSFPDSGTGELF

v_gene: TRBV5-1
abundance: NA
CDR3aa: ASSLSTVLRNEQF

v_gene: TRBV28
abundance: few
CDR3aa: ASSLSRDAGRGGYT

v_gene: TRBV7-9
abundance: NA
CDR3aa: ASSLGGIVDYGYT

v_gene: TRBV6-5
abundance: few
CDR3aa: ASSPTGPWNEQY

v_gene: TRBV27
abundance: NA
CDR3aa: ASYTPGQGTEAF

v_gene: TRBV6-5
abundance: NA
CDR3aa: ASSYSIGRNTGELF

v_gene: TRBV6-4
abundance: NA
CDR3aa: ASSESAGGSEAF

v_gene: TRBV10-2
abundance: NA
CDR3aa: ASSSGTRSNEQF

v_gene: TRBV4-1
abundance: NA
CDR3aa: ASSPGQPYEQY

v_gene: TRBV19
abundance: NA
CDR3aa: ASSTREGAEQY

v_gene: TRBV4-1
abundance: NA
CDR3aa: ASSQGHSVWETQY

v_gene: TRBV7-8
abundance: NA
CDR3aa: ASSPASRPYYGYT

v_gene: TRBV9
abundance: few
CDR3aa: ASSPSLGGSYEQY

v_gene: TRBV6-5
abundance: few
CDR3aa: ASSSGGTEAF

v_gene: TRBV5-1
abundance: NA
CDR3aa: ASSGGLAGGAYEQY

v_gene: TRBV6-6
abundance: NA
CDR3aa: ASRSTGASTEAF

v_gene: TRBV28
abundance: once
CDR3aa: ASSLQGTGTGELF

v_gene: TRBV6-5
abundance: NA
CDR3aa: ASSAGTQAKNIQY

v_gene: TRBV4-1
abundance: few
CDR3aa: ASSQVMSSYNEQF

v_gene: TRBV9
abundance: NA
CDR3aa: ASSALGLNEQF

v_gene: TRBV7-9
abundance: NA
CDR3aa: ASSPRTGVVTQY

v_gene: TRBV5-6
abundance: NA
CDR3aa: ASSLNTYEQY

v_gene: TRBV9
abundance: NA
CDR3aa: ASSVGAGGTYEQY

v_gene: TRBV7-8
abundance: few
CDR3aa: ASSSSGTSGYEQY